These 25 T cell receptor beta chains share one sample of origin, sequenced in a study of graft-versus-host responses after intestinal transplantation. Antigens of these TCRs are unknown. The table came from immunoSEQ multiplex PCR; TCRdb's copy has only in-frame clones and leaves some out. The sample gives fewer than 120,000 clones, just over 90% of which show up once; roughly 0.5% is in the top ten. The sequenced sample was unstimulated CD8+ T cells sorted from spleen or lymph node cells, obtained before intestinal transplant. All receptors derive from a human donor who received an intestinal transplant.

In regard to this clone: The sample contains more than one DNA sequence encoding this CDR3. The J gene is TRBJ1-1, the V gene TRBV21-1. TRBV21-1 is a recognized pseudogene. This CDR3 region has 13 residues. Written as DNA, the CDR3 is TGTGCCAGCAGCAAAGTGGCTCGGACTGAAGCCTTCTTT. As protein: CASSKVARTEAFF.

The J gene is TRBJ2-7, the V gene TRBV11-3; D is perhaps TRBD1 (6 bases). The CDR3 covers 13 residues. Germline CDR1 is SGHNT and CDR2 is YENEEA. With 2 bases removed from V and 3 bases from J, the gap between germline ends came to 8 bases. Written as DNA, the CDR3 is TGTGCCAGCAGCTTAATAGGGGGCTACGAGCAGTACTTC. Protein: CASSLIGGYEQYF.

About this clone itself: The junction shows a germline mismatch at one end, possibly a read error. The V and J genes are TRBV2 and TRBJ2-1; D is perhaps TRBD2 (5 bases). CDR1 is SNHLY, CDR2 FYNNEI, per germline. The CDR3 consists of 16 residues. The CDR3 protein is CASSKAESSSYNEQFF. DNA for the CDR3: TGTGCCAGCAGTAAAGCGGAAAGCAGCTCCTACAATGAGCAGTTCTTC.

In DNA, the CDR3 is TGCAGCGTTGACAGGAGGGAGATTGACTATGGCTACACCTTC. Residues: CSVDRREIDYGYTF. The V gene is TRBV29-1, the J gene TRBJ1-2; D not resolved. Trimming left V 3 bases short and J 3 bases short, with 14 bases between. The CDR3 length is 14 residues. Germline lookup yields CDR1 SQVTM and CDR2 ANQGSEA.

This clone appeared once. The chain recombines TRBV10-1 with TRBJ2-3; 7 bases map to TRBD1. The germline V gene has CDR1 WNHNN and CDR2 SYGVQD (reference sequence). Trimming took 6 bases from V and 6 from J; bases not matched to a gene: 18. This CDR3 comprises 17 residues. CDR3 nucleotide sequence: TGCGCCAGCAGGCCTACAGGGGTTGGAAAGGATACGGATACGCAGTATTTT. This encodes CASRPTGVGKDTDTQYF.

The genes are TRBV10-2 and TRBJ2-1; D is perhaps TRBD2 (6 bases). Trimming removed 8 bases at V and 8 bases at J, with 13 bases between. Germline V gene data show CDR1 as WSHSY and CDR2 as SAAADI. The CDR3 totals 12 residues. CDR3 amino acids: CASEGLFDEQFF. CDR3 nucleotide sequence: TGCGCCAGCGAGGGACTCTTCGATGAGCAGTTCTTC.

CDR3 coding DNA: TGTGCCAGTAGTCCCGGGACGGCAGGCAATCAGCCCCAGCATTTT. Residues: CASSPGTAGNQPQHF. This chain connects TRBV19 to TRBJ1-5; tentatively, D is TRBD1 (5 bases). This CDR3 has 15 residues. Germline CDR1 LNHDA, CDR2 SQIVND (reference sequence). V was trimmed by 5 bases and J by 2 bases, leaving 13 bases between them.

This clone was counted a few times. The rearrangement uses TRBV19 and TRBJ1-1; D is possibly TRBD1 (5 bases). The CDR3 has 17 amino acids. Germline-derived CDR1 and CDR2 are LNHDA and SQIVND (reference sequence). V was pared by 3 bases and J by 2 bases, with 19 bases between. CDR3 sequence reads: CASSMGWGTPTNTEAFF. CDR3 DNA sequence: TGTGCCAGTAGTATGGGGTGGGGCACCCCGACAAACACTGAAGCTTTCTTT.

This clone was counted a few times. The CDR3 loop reads CASRDGTAAVHEQYF. The CDR3 bases are TGTGCCAGCAGAGACGGGACAGCGGCAGTACACGAGCAGTACTTC. This chain links TRBV7-9 with TRBJ2-7; TRBD1 agrees at 7 bases. The CDR3 is made up of 15 amino acids. Germline assignment: CDR1 SEHNR and CDR2 FQNEAQ (reference sequence). V dropped 6 bases and J dropped 5; count of bases not matched to a gene: 13.

The chain couples TRBV6-1 to TRBJ2-7, with a possible D match to TRBD1 (6 bases). The CDR3 has 13 amino acids. Germline values: CDR1 MNHNS, CDR2 SASEGT. V was shortened by 3 bases and J by 2 bases, with 8 bases between the two germline ends. CDR3 region: CASSEDRTYEQYF. The CDR3 DNA is TGTGCCAGCAGTGAGGACAGAACCTACGAGCAGTACTTC.

Concerning this clone: This sample includes further DNA sequences coding for the same CDR3. V usage is TRBV18 and J usage is TRBJ2-7; 9 bases are a match to TRBD1. Germline V CDR1 and CDR2: KGHSH, LQKENI. V lost 6 bases, J lost 3 bases, and 6 bases stayed unmatched. This CDR3 has 14 amino acids. Here the CDR3 reads CASSPPGQGYEQYF. The CDR3 DNA reads TGTGCCAGCTCCCCCCCGGGACAGGGCTACGAGCAGTACTTC.

The genes are TRBV30 and TRBJ2-1; D is uncertain. Trimming removed 2 bases from V and 1 base from J, with 12 bases in between. The germline V gene has CDR1 GTSNPN and CDR2 SVGIG (reference sequence). The CDR3 extends over 15 amino acids. The DNA of the CDR3 is TGTGCCTGGAGTAAGACACCTGGTTCCTACAATGAGCAGTTCTTC. This gives the protein CAWSKTPGSYNEQFF.

The chain carries TRBV5-6 and TRBJ1-2, with no clear D. CDR3 length equals 14 residues. V dropped 0 bases and J dropped 2 bases, with 8 bases sitting between them. Germline V lookup: CDR1 SGHDT, CDR2 YYEEEE. The CDR3 spells CASSLGEENYGYTF. CDR3 nucleotide sequence: TGTGCCAGCAGCTTGGGAGAGGAAAACTATGGCTACACCTTC.

J is TRBJ2-2 and V is TRBV12-5, with 8 positions matching TRBD2. Germline V gene lookup returns CDR1 LGHNT and CDR2 FRNRAP. Losses at the gene ends were 1 base for V and 5 bases for J; bases not matched to a gene: 9. CDR3 length: 17 amino acids. The CDR3 is CASGLEALTSGTGELFF. The CDR3 DNA is TGTGCTAGTGGTTTGGAGGCTCTCACTAGCGGAACCGGGGAGCTGTTTTTT.

This clone appeared once. The chain is built from TRBV5-4 and TRBJ2-4; the D gene is possibly TRBD2 (6 bases). Looked up from germline, CDR1 is SGHNT and CDR2 is YYREEE (reference sequence). This CDR3 spans 13 amino acids. V was trimmed by 4 bases and J by 6 bases, leaving 11 bases between them. The CDR3 is CASSPQAGNIQYF. As DNA, the CDR3 is TGTGCCAGCAGCCCTCAAGCGGGAAACATTCAGTACTTC.

V is TRBV6-6 and J is TRBJ2-7; 7 nucleotides align to TRBD2. The V gene's germline CDR1 is MNHNY and CDR2 SVGAGI (reference sequence). V lost 5 bases and J lost 7; bases outside the gene matches: 14. The length of the CDR3 is 15 residues. This chain's CDR3 is CASSTLTAWGGEQYF. The CDR3 region has the DNA TGTGCCAGCAGTACACTGACAGCGTGGGGGGGTGAGCAGTACTTC.

The chain couples TRBV19 to TRBJ1-2, with 10 bases that match TRBD1. Per the germline V gene, CDR1 is LNHDA and CDR2 is SQIVND (reference sequence). With 5 bases clipped from V and 0 bases from J, the junction kept 9 bases outside the gene matches. This CDR3 contains 17 residues. The CDR3 nucleotides read TGTGCCAGTAGTTCAGACAGGGGGCTTTCGTCTAACTATGGCTACACCTTC. Protein sequence: CASSSDRGLSSNYGYTF.

This clone was seen only once. This sequence joins TRBV12-5 and TRBJ1-5; D remains ambiguous. V lost 2 bases and J 6 bases, leaving 11 bases between the germline ends. The CDR3 has 14 residues. Germline V gene data show CDR1 as LGHNT and CDR2 as FRNRAP. This CDR3 reads CASGLTTLGQPQHF. Written as DNA, the CDR3 is TGTGCTAGTGGTTTGACCACCCTGGGTCAGCCCCAGCATTTT.

The CDR3 bases are TGTGCCAGCAGCAAATGGCCAGGGGAGTCCTACACCTTC. It specifies CASSKWPGESYTF. The rearrangement joins TRBV21-1 to TRBJ1-2; the table names TRBD1, a call not compared with the DNA. TRBV21-1 corresponds to a pseudogene. The CDR3 is 13 residues long.

This clone was found a few times. The gene calls are TRBV5-1 and TRBJ2-7; no reliable D call. The germline V gene encodes CDR1 SGHRS and CDR2 YFSETQ. V was pared by 5 bases and J by 1 base, with 10 bases between. The length of the CDR3 is 13 residues. DNA for the CDR3: TGCGCCAGCAGTACCACCCCTTCCTACGAGCAGTACTTC. Protein: CASSTTPSYEQYF.

This chain links TRBV6-1 with TRBJ2-2, with TRBD1 matching 7 bases. CDR1 and CDR2 from the germline V gene are MNHNS and SASEGT. Trimming at V came to 1 base and at J to 5 bases, leaving 13 bases not matched to a gene. The length of the CDR3 is 18 residues. CDR3 in amino acids: CASSEEIRGPLSTGELFF. In nucleotides, the CDR3 is TGTGCCAGCAGTGAAGAAATTAGGGGGCCCCTGAGTACCGGGGAGCTGTTTTTT.

V is TRBV4-1 and J is TRBJ1-4; possible D gene TRBD1, 5 bases. V was cut by 0 bases and J by 7 bases, with 18 bases left in between. This CDR3 is built from 17 residues. Germline lookup yields CDR1 MGHRA and CDR2 YSYEKL. The CDR3 DNA reads TGCGCCAGCAGCCAAGACCTGCTTGGGGCGTTGGGTGAAAAACTGTTTTTT. Translated: CASSQDLLGALGEKLFF.

The CDR3: CASSLVLAVDSYNEQFF. DNA for the CDR3: TGTGCCAGCAGCTTAGTCCTAGCGGTTGACTCCTACAATGAGCAGTTCTTC. The chain employs TRBV13 and TRBJ2-1, with 7 bases lining up with TRBD2. This CDR3 comprises 17 residues. The junction had 6 bases not matched to a gene; V was cut back by 1 base and J by 0 bases. Germline CDR1 is PRHDT and CDR2 is FYEKMQ (reference sequence). The full variable domain, its missing parts supplied by reference TRBV13 and TRBJ2-1, is AAGVIQSPRHLIKEKRETATLKCYPIPRHDTVYWYQQGPGQDPQFLISFYEKMQSDKGSIPDRFSAQQFSDYHSELNMSSLELGDSALYFCASSLVLAVDSYNEQFFGPGTRLTVL.

This rearrangement joins TRBV13 to TRBJ1-1; D unresolved. V dropped 0 bases and J dropped 0 bases, with 5 bases sitting between them. The length of the CDR3 is 14 residues. The germline V gene encodes CDR1 PRHDT and CDR2 FYEKMQ (reference sequence). The CDR3 is CASSLGHMNTEAFF. In nucleotides, the CDR3 is TGTGCCAGCAGCTTAGGACATATGAACACTGAAGCTTTCTTT. Based on the CDR3 plus reference TRBV13 and TRBJ1-1, the full variable domain is AAGVIQSPRHLIKEKRETATLKCYPIPRHDTVYWYQQGPGQDPQFLISFYEKMQSDKGSIPDRFSAQQFSDYHSELNMSSLELGDSALYFCASSLGHMNTEAFFGQGTRLTVV.

This chain links TRBV27 with TRBJ1-5; 7 nucleotides align to TRBD1. The CDR3 runs 15 residues. The V and J ends lost 2 bases and 9 bases, in that order; junction bases with no gene match: 10. The V gene's germline CDR1 is MNHEY and CDR2 SMNVEV (reference sequence). The CDR3 nucleotides are TGTGCCAGCAGTTTAACAGGGGCCCATTTTTGGCCCCAGCATTTT. It translates to CASSLTGAHFWPQHF.